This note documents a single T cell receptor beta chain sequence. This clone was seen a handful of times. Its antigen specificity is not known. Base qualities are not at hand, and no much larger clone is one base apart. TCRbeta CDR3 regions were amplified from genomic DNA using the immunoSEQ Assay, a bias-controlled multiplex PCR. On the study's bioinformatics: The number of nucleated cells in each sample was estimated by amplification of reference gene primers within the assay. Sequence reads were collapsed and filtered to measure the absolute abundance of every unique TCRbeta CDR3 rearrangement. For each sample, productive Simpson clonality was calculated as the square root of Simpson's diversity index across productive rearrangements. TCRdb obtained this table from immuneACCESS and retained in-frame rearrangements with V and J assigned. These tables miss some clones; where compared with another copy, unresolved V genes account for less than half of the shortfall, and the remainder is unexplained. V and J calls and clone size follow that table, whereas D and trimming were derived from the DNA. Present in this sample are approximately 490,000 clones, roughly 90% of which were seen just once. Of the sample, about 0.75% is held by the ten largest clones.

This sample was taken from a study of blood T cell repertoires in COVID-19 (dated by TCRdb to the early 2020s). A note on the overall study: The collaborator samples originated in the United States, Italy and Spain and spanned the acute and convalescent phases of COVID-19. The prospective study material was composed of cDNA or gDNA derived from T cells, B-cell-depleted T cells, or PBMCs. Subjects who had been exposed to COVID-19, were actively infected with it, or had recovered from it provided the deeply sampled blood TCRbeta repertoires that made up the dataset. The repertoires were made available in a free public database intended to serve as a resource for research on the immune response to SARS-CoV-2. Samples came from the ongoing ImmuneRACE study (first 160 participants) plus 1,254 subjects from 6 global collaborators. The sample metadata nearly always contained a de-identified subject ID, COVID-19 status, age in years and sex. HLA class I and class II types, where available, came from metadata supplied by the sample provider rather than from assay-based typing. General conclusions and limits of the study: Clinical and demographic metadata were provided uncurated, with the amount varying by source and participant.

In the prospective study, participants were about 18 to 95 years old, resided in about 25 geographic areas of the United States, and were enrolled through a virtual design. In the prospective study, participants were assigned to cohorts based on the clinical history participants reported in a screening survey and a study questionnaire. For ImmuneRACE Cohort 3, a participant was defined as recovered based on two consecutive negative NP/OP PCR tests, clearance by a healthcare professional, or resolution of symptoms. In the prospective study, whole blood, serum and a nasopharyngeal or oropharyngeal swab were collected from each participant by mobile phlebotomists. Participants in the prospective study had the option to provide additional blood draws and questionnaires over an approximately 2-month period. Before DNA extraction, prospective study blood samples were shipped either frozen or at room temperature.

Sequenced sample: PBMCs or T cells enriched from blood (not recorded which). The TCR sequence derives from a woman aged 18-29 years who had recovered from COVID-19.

The nucleotides read TGTGCCAGCAGCCAAGATCTGGCAGGGGGAAACACCATATATTTT. Translated, this is CASSQDLAGGNTIYF. The rearranged chain carries TRBV4-2 and TRBJ1-3; 5 matching bases give a weak D call of TRBD1. V lost 0 bases and J lost 4 bases; the stretch between them is 10 bases long. The cysteine opens and the phenylalanine closes a CDR3 of 15 amino acids. The sequence is cut down to CDR3 DNA, 45 bases in frame from base 1. From the germline V gene, CDR1 is LGHNA and CDR2 is YNFKEQ.